This record looks at one TCR beta chain sequence and its context. J gave up 2 bases and V 5 bases, and 6 bases lay outside the gene matches. The V gene's germline CDR1 is SEHNR and CDR2 FQNEAQ (reference sequence). There are 15 residues in the CDR3. The data were taken from a study of blood T cell repertoires in COVID-19. Study overall: The study drew acute and convalescent COVID-19 samples from the United States, Italy and Spain. T cells, B-cell-depleted T cells, or PBMCs provided the cDNA or gDNA that served as material.

Per the original methods: Counts of nucleated cells, estimated from reference gene primer amplification, were obtained. TCRdb keeps only in-frame clones here, not all; method: immunoSEQ multiplex PCR. V and J calls and clone size come straight from that table; D and trimming were deduced from the DNA. The sample consists of around 70,000 clones, 70% to 80% of them appearing once. The receptor comes from a human donor in a cohort sampled during active COVID-19. The J gene is TRBJ2-5, the V gene TRBV7-9; TRBD2 matches at 9 bases. Sequencing was carried out using peripheral blood. The CDR3 here is CASSLRLAGQETQYF. The CDR3 DNA sequence: TGTGCCAGCAGCCTGAGGCTAGCGGGGCAAGAGACCCAGTACTTC.